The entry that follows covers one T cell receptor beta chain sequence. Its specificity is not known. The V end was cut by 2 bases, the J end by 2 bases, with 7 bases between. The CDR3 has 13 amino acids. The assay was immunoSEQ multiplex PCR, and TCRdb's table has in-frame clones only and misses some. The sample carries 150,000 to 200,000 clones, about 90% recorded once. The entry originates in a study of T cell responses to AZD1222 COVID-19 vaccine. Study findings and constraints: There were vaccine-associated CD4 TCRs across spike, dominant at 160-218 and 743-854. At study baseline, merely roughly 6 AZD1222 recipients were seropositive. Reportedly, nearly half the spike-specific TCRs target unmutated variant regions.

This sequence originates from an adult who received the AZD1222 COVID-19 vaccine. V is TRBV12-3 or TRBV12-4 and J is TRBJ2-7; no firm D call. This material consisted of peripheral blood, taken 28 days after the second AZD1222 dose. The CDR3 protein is CASSLSTPYEQYF. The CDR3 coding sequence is TGTGCCAGCAGTTTATCGACACCCTACGAGCAGTACTTC.